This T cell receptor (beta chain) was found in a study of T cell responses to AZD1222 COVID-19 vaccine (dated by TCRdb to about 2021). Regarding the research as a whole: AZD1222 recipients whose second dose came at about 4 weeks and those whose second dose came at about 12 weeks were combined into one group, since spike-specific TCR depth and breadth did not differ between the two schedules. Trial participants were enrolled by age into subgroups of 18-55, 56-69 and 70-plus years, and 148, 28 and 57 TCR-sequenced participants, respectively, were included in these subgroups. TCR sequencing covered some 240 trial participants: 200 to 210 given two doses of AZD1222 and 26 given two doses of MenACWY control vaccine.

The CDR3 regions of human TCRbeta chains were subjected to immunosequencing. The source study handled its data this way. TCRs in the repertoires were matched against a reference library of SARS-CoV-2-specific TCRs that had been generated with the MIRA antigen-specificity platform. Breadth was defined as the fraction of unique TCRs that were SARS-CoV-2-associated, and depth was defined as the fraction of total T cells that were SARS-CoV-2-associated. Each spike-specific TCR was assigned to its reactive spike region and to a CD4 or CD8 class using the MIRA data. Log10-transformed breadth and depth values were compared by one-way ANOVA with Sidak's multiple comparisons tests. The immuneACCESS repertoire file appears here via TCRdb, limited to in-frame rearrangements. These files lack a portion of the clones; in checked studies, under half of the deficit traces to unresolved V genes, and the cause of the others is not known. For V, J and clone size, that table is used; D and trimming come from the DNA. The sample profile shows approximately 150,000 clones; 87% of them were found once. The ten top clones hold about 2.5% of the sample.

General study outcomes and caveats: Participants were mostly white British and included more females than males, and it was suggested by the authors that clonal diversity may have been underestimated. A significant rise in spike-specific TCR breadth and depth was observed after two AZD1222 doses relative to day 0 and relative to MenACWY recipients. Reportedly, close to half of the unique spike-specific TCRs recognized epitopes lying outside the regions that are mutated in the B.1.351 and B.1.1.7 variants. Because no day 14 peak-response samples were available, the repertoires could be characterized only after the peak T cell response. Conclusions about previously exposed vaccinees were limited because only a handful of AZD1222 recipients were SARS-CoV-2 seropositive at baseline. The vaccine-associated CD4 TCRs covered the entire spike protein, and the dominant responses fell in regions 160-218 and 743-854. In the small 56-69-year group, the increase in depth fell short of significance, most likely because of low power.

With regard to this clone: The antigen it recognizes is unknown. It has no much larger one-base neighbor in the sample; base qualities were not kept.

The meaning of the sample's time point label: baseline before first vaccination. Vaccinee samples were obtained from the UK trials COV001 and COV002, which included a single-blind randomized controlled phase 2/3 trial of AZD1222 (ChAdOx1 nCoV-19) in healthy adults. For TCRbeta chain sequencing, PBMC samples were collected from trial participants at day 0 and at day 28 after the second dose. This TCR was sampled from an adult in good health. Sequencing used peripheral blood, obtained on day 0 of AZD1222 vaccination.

In nucleotide form, the sequence is TGTGCCAGCAGTTTGGGGGTTCGCGGCACTGAAGCTTTCTTT. This translates into CASSLGVRGTEAFF. Recombination connected TRBV28 to TRBJ1-1; 5 matching bases give a weak D call of TRBD1. A distance of 12 bases separates the germline ends of V and J, which lose 3 bases and 4 bases respectively. Via the germline V gene, CDR1 is MDHEN and CDR2 SYDVKM. There are 14 amino acids in the CDR3, from cysteine to phenylalanine inclusive. Only the CDR3 portion is preserved as DNA: 42 bases, with reading frame beginning at the first base.